The 26 T cell receptor beta chains given below trace back to one sample, sequenced in a study of technical replicates of blood from several donors. Repertoires were generated with immunoSEQ multiplex PCR, while TCRdb's copy carries only in-frame clones and drops some. The table lists 45,000 to 60,000 clones, about 96% of them singletons, with about 0.39% in the top ten. The sequencing sample was made of T cells isolated from PBMCs. The source of these receptors is a human donor in good health.

The CDR3 DNA is TGCGCCAGCATTAGCGGGAGTACGACAGATACGCAGTATTTT. Translated: CASISGSTTDTQYF. The V and J genes are TRBV5-1 and TRBJ2-3; TRBD2 agrees at 9 bases. The CDR3 extends over 14 amino acids. CDR1 is SGHRS and CDR2 is YFSETQ in the germline V gene. The trim removed 6 bases at V and 3 bases at J, leaving 5 bases unmatched.

The rearrangement links TRBV7-8 to TRBJ2-1, with 7 bases fitting TRBD2. The CDR3 covers 15 residues. Germline V lookup: CDR1 SGHVS, CDR2 FQNEAQ. Trimming at V came to 8 bases and at J to 4 bases, leaving 11 bases not matched to a gene. As DNA, the CDR3 is TGTGCCAGCCATCTATCTAGCGGAGCTTACAATGAGCAGTTCTTC. Residues: CASHLSSGAYNEQFF.

The chain recombines TRBV15 with TRBJ2-5; TRBD2 matches 8 bases. Germline-derived CDR1 and CDR2 are LNHNV and YYDKDF (reference sequence). With V trimmed by 1 base and J by 3 bases, 7 bases remained unmatched. The CDR3 loop spans 16 amino acids. This CDR3 reads CATSRGGSGGEETQYF. CDR3 DNA sequence: TGTGCCACCAGCAGAGGGGGCTCCGGGGGGGAAGAGACCCAGTACTTC.

CDR3 DNA: TGTGCCAGCAGCCCCTCAGGGCCCTACGAGCAGTACTTC. Its protein product is CASSPSGPYEQYF. This rearrangement joins TRBV11-2 to TRBJ2-7, with TRBD1 as a possible D gene (5 bases). This CDR3 has 13 amino acids. CDR1 is SGHAT and CDR2 is FQNNGV in the germline V gene. V gave up 5 bases and J gave up 2 bases, with 10 bases separating them.

The table lists this clone with a count of one. The chain links TRBV5-6 to TRBJ2-5, with 10 bases lining up with TRBD1. The CDR3 spans 15 residues. CDR1 and CDR2 from the germline V gene are SGHDT and YYEEEE. The V segment lost 0 bases and the J segment 4 bases; nucleotides outside the gene matches: 3. CDR3 coding DNA: TGTGCCAGCAGCTTGGTCGGGACAGGGGTAGAGACCCAGTACTTC. It codes for CASSLVGTGVETQYF. The complete variable domain, with remaining parts taken from reference TRBV5-6 and TRBJ2-5, reads DAGVTQSPTHLIKTRGQQVTLRCSPKSGHDTVSWYQQALGQGPQFIFQYYEEEERQRGNFPDRFSGHQFPNYSSELNVNALLLGDSALYLCASSLVGTGVETQYFGPGTRLLVL.

This rearrangement joins TRBV29-1 to TRBJ1-1, with D possibly being TRBD1 (6 bases). The CDR3 sequence is 13 residues long. V shed 0 bases and J shed 5 bases, with 10 bases lying between them. CDR1 SQVTM and CDR2 ANQGSEA come from the germline V gene. In DNA, the CDR3 is TGCAGCGTTGAAGAGGGGGCAGGGACTGAAGCTTTCTTT. This encodes CSVEEGAGTEAFF. Filled out from reference TRBV29-1 and TRBJ1-1, the complete variable domain reads SAVISQKPSRDICQRGTSLTIQCQVDSQVTMMFWYRQQPGQSLTLIATANQGSEATYESGFVIDKFPISRPNLTFSTLTVSNMSPEDSSIYLCSVEEGAGTEAFFGQGTRLTVV.

V is TRBV9 and J is TRBJ1-5; maybe TRBD1 (5 bases). This CDR3 spans 15 amino acids. Trimming removed 0 bases at V and 6 bases at J, with 13 bases between. Germline V gives CDR1 SGDLS, CDR2 YYNGEE. The CDR3 loop reads CASSVDDGQGQPQHF. As DNA, the CDR3 is TGTGCCAGCAGCGTAGATGACGGGCAGGGTCAGCCCCAGCATTTT.

The rearrangement uses TRBV21-1 and TRBJ1-1; TRBD1, the table's D call, lacks a check against the DNA. TRBV21-1 is an annotated pseudogene. CDR3 length: 16 residues. In DNA, the CDR3 is TGTGCCAGCAGCCCTAACAGGGAAAAGGTGAACACTGAAGCTTTCTTT. Its protein is CASSPNREKVNTEAFF.

This clone has only one observation. V gene TRBV29-1 combines with J gene TRBJ2-3, with D possibly matching TRBD1 (5 bases). CDR1 and CDR2 (germline): SQVTM, ANQGSEA. V lost 7 bases, J lost 11 bases, and 16 bases lay in between. CDR3 length equals 11 residues. CDR3 sequence: CSEIQGEGQYF. CDR3 in DNA: TGCAGCGAGATTCAGGGCGAAGGGCAGTATTTT.

The gene calls are TRBV27 and TRBJ1-3; 8 bases match TRBD1. The CDR3 length is 14 residues. V shed 5 bases and J 4 bases; nucleotides not matched to a gene: 4. Germline V gene lookup returns CDR1 MNHEY and CDR2 SMNVEV (reference sequence). The CDR3 loop reads CASSRTGIGNTIYF. The DNA for the CDR3 is TGTGCCAGCAGTCGGACAGGGATCGGAAACACCATATATTTT.

The chain uses TRBV5-6 and TRBJ1-2; TRBD1 matches at 7 bases. Germline CDR1 is SGHDT and CDR2 is YYEEEE. The CDR3 is 12 amino acids. Losses at the gene ends were 6 bases for V and 6 bases for J; bases not matched to a gene: 5. The CDR3 nucleotides are TGTGCCAGCAATACAGGGGTCGATGGCTACACCTTC. It specifies CASNTGVDGYTF.

This chain uses TRBV11-2 with TRBJ2-7; the D gene is possibly TRBD1 (6 bases). Per the germline V gene, CDR1 is SGHAT and CDR2 is FQNNGV. CDR3 size: 14 residues. Trimming pared 2 bases from V and 3 bases from J, leaving 11 bases between. The CDR3 region has the DNA TGTGCCAGCAGCTTATACAGGGAAGACTACGAGCAGTACTTC. Translating it yields CASSLYREDYEQYF.

CDR3 in amino acids: CASRGLEEDEQYF. CDR3 in DNA: TGTGCCAGCCGTGGGTTGGAGGAGGACGAGCAGTACTTC. This chain joins TRBV27 and TRBJ2-7; perhaps TRBD2 as D (5 bases). Trimming left V 8 bases short and J 5 bases short, with 16 bases between. The CDR3 covers 13 residues. Germline CDR1 MNHEY, CDR2 SMNVEV (reference sequence).

V and J are TRBV18 and TRBJ2-7; the match to TRBD1 covers 11 bases. Germline values: CDR1 KGHSH, CDR2 LQKENI. This CDR3 contains 14 residues. The J segment lost 4 bases and the V segment lost 2 bases, leaving 1 base of the junction unmatched. The CDR3 protein is CASSPRDRGYEQYF. CDR3 nucleotide sequence: TGTGCCAGCTCACCAAGGGACAGGGGGTACGAGCAGTACTTC.

This chain links TRBV9 with TRBJ2-5, with D possibly TRBD1 on 6 matching bases. Germline CDR1 SGDLS, CDR2 YYNGEE. The V gene lost 0 bases and the J gene lost 0 bases, with 9 bases spanning the gap. The CDR3 totals 15 residues. The CDR3 protein is CASSVEQGYQETQYF. In DNA form, the CDR3 reads TGTGCCAGCAGCGTAGAGCAGGGGTACCAAGAGACCCAGTACTTC.

The chain combines TRBV7-8 with TRBJ2-7, with D perhaps TRBD2 (6 bases). The CDR3 runs 13 residues. The V gene's germline CDR1 is SGHVS and CDR2 FQNEAQ. Trimming left V 1 base short and J 4 bases short, with 8 bases between. DNA of the CDR3: TGTGCCAGCAGCTTAGTGGGACTTTACGAGCAGTACTTC. It codes for CASSLVGLYEQYF.

The rearrangement joins TRBV15 to TRBJ2-7; no reliable D call. V lost 0 bases and J 6 bases, leaving 9 bases between the germline ends. The CDR3 length is 13 residues. Germline CDR1 is LNHNV and CDR2 is YYDKDF (reference sequence). The CDR3 region has the DNA TGTGCCACCAGCAGAGATCTAGACTCCGAGCAGTACTTC. Amino acid sequence: CATSRDLDSEQYF.

This chain uses TRBV4-2 with TRBJ2-1, with D possibly being TRBD2 (6 bases). This CDR3 has 16 residues. Trimming removed 1 base from V and 5 bases from J, with 15 bases in between. Germline-derived CDR1 and CDR2 are LGHNA and YNFKEQ. This CDR3 reads CASSQVPGRRDNEQFF. The CDR3, as DNA: TGTGCCAGCAGCCAAGTCCCCGGGAGAAGGGACAATGAGCAGTTCTTC.

V gene TRBV5-1 combines with J gene TRBJ1-2; 7 bases are shared with TRBD1. The germline V gene has CDR1 SGHRS and CDR2 YFSETQ. V gave up 0 bases and J gave up 5 bases; unmatched junction bases: 4. The CDR3 extends over 14 amino acids. The chain's CDR3 is CASSLAPGGYGYTF. The CDR3 bases are TGCGCCAGCAGCTTGGCCCCAGGGGGATATGGCTACACCTTC.

The chain carries TRBV4-1 and TRBJ2-5; TRBD1 might be the D (7 bases). The CDR3 runs to 15 residues. Germline V gene data show CDR1 as MGHRA and CDR2 as YSYEKL. Trimming pared 4 bases from V and 4 bases from J, leaving 16 bases between. This CDR3 reads CASSPQGGGGETQYF. CDR3 coding DNA: TGCGCCAGCAGCCCTCAGGGGGGTGGGGGAGAGACCCAGTACTTC.

The chain recombines TRBV4-1 with TRBJ1-1; maybe TRBD1 (6 bases). Deletions cut 4 bases from V and 1 base from J, with 10 bases between. The CDR3 consists of 14 residues. Germline V gene lookup returns CDR1 MGHRA and CDR2 YSYEKL. The chain's CDR3 is CASSRSQGNTEAFF. CDR3 in DNA: TGCGCCAGCAGCCGGTCACAGGGGAACACTGAAGCTTTCTTT.

The CDR3 sequence is CASSYGGGELFF. CDR3 DNA: TGTGCCAGCAGTTACGGCGGCGGGGAGCTGTTTTTT. The chain links TRBV6-5 to TRBJ2-2; D gene uncertain. The V end lost 2 bases, the J end lost 7 bases, and 5 bases lay between the germline ends. Germline CDR1 is MNHEY and CDR2 is SVGAGI. The CDR3 is 12 amino acids.

V is TRBV28 and J is TRBJ1-2; 11 bases are shared with TRBD1. The germline gives CDR1 MDHEN, CDR2 SYDVKM. Unmatched junction bases numbered 12, after V lost 6 bases and J lost 6 bases. The CDR3 contains 16 residues. CDR3 amino acids: CASRKWRDRGIDGYTF. In nucleotides, the CDR3 is TGTGCCAGCAGAAAGTGGCGGGACAGGGGGATTGATGGCTACACCTTC.

The chain is built from TRBV2 and TRBJ1-2; D gene unclear. Trimming took 6 bases from V and 0 from J, leaving 8 bases between them. The CDR3 has 13 amino acids. The germline V gene has CDR1 SNHLY and CDR2 FYNNEI. CDR3 amino acids: CASSPRANYGYTF. CDR3 coding DNA: TGTGCCAGCAGCCCTCGTGCTAACTATGGCTACACCTTC.

This clone was picked up a small number of times. The chain links TRBV20-1 to TRBJ1-1; D ambiguous. CDR3 length equals 11 residues. V lost 6 bases and J 4 bases, leaving 9 bases between the germline ends. Germline CDR1 is DFQATT and CDR2 is SNEGSKA (reference sequence). CDR3 protein: CSATEFTEAFF. The CDR3 nucleotides are TGCAGTGCAACGGAGTTCACTGAAGCTTTCTTT.

This clone has a single count. The chain has TRBV7-8 and TRBJ2-7, with 11 bases that match TRBD1. Per the germline V gene, CDR1 is SGHVS and CDR2 is FQNEAQ. The CDR3 is 15 residues long. J gave up 3 bases and V 5 bases, and 6 bases lay outside the gene matches. In DNA, the CDR3 is TGTGCCAGCAGCGCATCCGGGACAGGGGGCTACGAGCAGTACTTC. Translated, it gives CASSASGTGGYEQYF.